Below are 28 T cell receptor beta chains sequenced from a single sample in a study of human T cells and chemical hapten exposure. One entry per CDR3 protein results from TCRdb running MiXCR on the RACE reads. Here the sample spans roughly 90,000 distinct CDR3 sequences, approximately 10% being singletons. Time point meaning: patch test 3, about 24 weeks after DPC sensitization. The treatment denotes: therapeutic diphenylcyclopropenone sensitization with weekly scalp DPC. Sample: whole blood, taken in connection with sensitization to the hapten diphenylcyclopropenone (DPC). The receptors here all came from a young woman with alopecia areata. Some clones in this sample may be carry-over from other donors' samples.

This clonotype was detected only a few times. Here the CDR3 DNA reads TGCAGTGCTAGACAGGGGTTGAACACTGAAGCTTTCTTT. Translating it yields CSARQGLNTEAFF. The chain joins TRBV20-1 to TRBJ1-1, with a weak D call TRBD1 (6 bases). Per germline, CDR1 DFQATT and CDR2 SNEGSKA (reference sequence). This CDR3 contains 13 residues. V gave up 2 bases and J gave up 0 bases, with 7 bases separating them.

This clonotype was recorded many times. The chain is built from TRBV14 and TRBJ1-2, with a possible D match to TRBD1 (6 bases). CDR1 is SGHDN and CDR2 is FVKESK in the germline V gene. This CDR3 has 13 residues. Trimming removed 0 bases from V and 7 bases from J, with 9 bases in between. CDR3 nucleotides: TGTGCCAGCAGCCAAGACAGGGGTCTTGGCTACACCTTC. It yields the protein CASSQDRGLGYTF. Supplemented by reference TRBV14 and TRBJ1-2, the full variable domain reads EAGVTQFPSHSVIEKGQTVTLRCDPISGHDNLYWYRRVMGKEIKFLLHFVKESKQDESGMPNNRFLAERTGGTYSTLKVQPAELEDSGVYFCASSQDRGLGYTFGSGTRLTVV.

This clonotype was detected ten times or more. The chain carries TRBV7-8 and TRBJ1-5, with D possibly being TRBD1 (5 bases). The V end was cut by 1 base, the J end by 7 bases, with 14 bases between. The CDR3 is 15 amino acids. CDR1 and CDR2 from the germline V gene are SGHVS and FQNEAQ. The CDR3: CASSLGGIEGQPQHF. CDR3 in DNA: TGTGCCAGCAGCTTAGGGGGGATTGAGGGCCAGCCCCAGCATTTT.

This clonotype has a count of ten or more. This rearrangement joins TRBV14 to TRBJ2-1; 10 bases are a match to TRBD1. The CDR3 length is 15 residues. The junction had 2 bases not matched to a gene; V was cut back by 1 base and J by 5 bases. The germline V gene encodes CDR1 SGHDN and CDR2 FVKESK. CDR3 protein: CASSQGQGAHNEQFF. CDR3 DNA: TGTGCCAGCAGCCAAGGACAGGGGGCACACAATGAGCAGTTCTTC.

This clonotype was found a few times. The chain has TRBV4-1 and TRBJ2-2; D could derive from TRBD1 or TRBD2 (5 bases each). The CDR3 runs to 17 residues. Germline loops: CDR1 MGHRA, CDR2 YSYEKL. Trimming cost V 6 bases and J 1 base, with 18 bases left between them. The CDR3 nucleotides are TGCGCCAGCAGTCTTTCTACCGGGGCCGGGAACACCGGGGAGCTGTTTTTT. Residues: CASSLSTGAGNTGELFF.

This clonotype occurred many times. The chain carries TRBV7-2 and TRBJ1-5; D is undetermined. V was shortened by 0 bases and J by 4 bases, with 10 bases between the two germline ends. The CDR3 loop spans 15 amino acids. The germline V gene has CDR1 SGHTA and CDR2 FQGNSA. The CDR3 DNA sequence: TGTGCCAGCAGCTTAGCGGGTGGAGGGAATCAGCCCCAGCATTTT. The encoded protein is CASSLAGGGNQPQHF.

This clonotype was picked up a small number of times. The chain recombines TRBV24-1 with TRBJ2-1; D unclear. The CDR3 is 13 residues long. The V end lost 7 bases, the J end lost 7 bases, and 13 bases lay between the germline ends. Per germline, CDR1 KGHDR and CDR2 SFDVKD. CDR3 amino acids: CATRRAEENEQFF. The CDR3 DNA is TGTGCCACCAGGCGAGCCGAGGAGAATGAGCAGTTCTTC.

This clonotype showed up many times. The chain combines TRBV29-1 with TRBJ1-1; D call uncertain. Germline V CDR1 and CDR2: SQVTM, ANQGSEA. Trimming pared 6 bases from V and 0 bases from J, leaving 8 bases between. The CDR3 is made up of 12 amino acids. The CDR3 sequence is CSVYTVNTEAFF. CDR3 DNA: TGCAGCGTATATACAGTGAACACTGAAGCTTTCTTT.

The chain links TRBV6-6 to TRBJ1-1; D gene unclear. This CDR3 has 12 residues. Trimming left V 4 bases short and J 3 bases short, with 6 bases between. CDR1 and CDR2 from the germline V gene are MNHNY and SVGAGI (reference sequence). The CDR3 bases are TGTGCCAGCAGTTTAATGGACACTGAAGCTTTCTTT. Translated: CASSLMDTEAFF.

In its sample, this clonotype was seen many times. The chain has TRBV20-1 and TRBJ1-2; D unresolved. From germline, CDR1 is DFQATT and CDR2 SNEGSKA (reference sequence). V lost 3 bases and J 4 bases, leaving 12 bases between the germline ends. The CDR3 is 13 amino acids. CDR3 nucleotide sequence: TGCAGTGCTAGTCAGCCTTTATTCTATGGCTACACCTTC. As protein: CSASQPLFYGYTF.

This clonotype was picked up many times. In DNA, the CDR3 is TGTGCCAGCAGCCAAGATGGAGGGCTAGCGGGAAAAGAGACCCAGTACTTC. Translated: CASSQDGGLAGKETQYF. V usage is TRBV4-2 and J usage is TRBJ2-5, with 9 bases aligning to TRBD2. With V trimmed by 0 bases and J by 3 bases, 8 bases remained unmatched. This CDR3 has 17 amino acids. Germline V CDR1 and CDR2: LGHNA, YNFKEQ.

This rearrangement joins TRBV29-1 to TRBJ2-7; 8 bases fit TRBD2. Germline values: CDR1 SQVTM, CDR2 ANQGSEA. The CDR3 runs 14 residues. Germline trimming cut 5 bases from V and 5 bases from J; bases unmatched to any gene: 11. CDR3: CSVQSGSNFHEQYF. The CDR3 DNA is TGCAGCGTTCAAAGCGGGAGCAATTTCCACGAGCAGTACTTC.

The gene calls are TRBV12-5 and TRBJ2-1, with D possibly being TRBD1 (5 bases). V lost 0 bases, J lost 6 bases, and 18 bases lay in between. Germline loops: CDR1 LGHNT, CDR2 FRNRAP. This CDR3 contains 17 residues. CDR3 in amino acids: CASGLVLSRGPSNEQFF. CDR3 nucleotide sequence: TGTGCTAGTGGTTTGGTACTAAGTAGGGGCCCTTCCAATGAGCAGTTCTTC.

This clonotype appeared a few times. This chain connects TRBV29-1 to TRBJ2-2; D unresolved. Trimming removed 6 bases from V and 6 bases from J, with 11 bases in between. Germline-derived CDR1 and CDR2 are SQVTM and ANQGSEA. This CDR3 spans 12 amino acids. CDR3 bases: TGCAGCGTCGATGCTGGGTCCGGGGAGCTGTTTTTT. Encoded protein: CSVDAGSGELFF.

This clonotype was seen more than once but under ten times. This rearrangement joins TRBV20-1 to TRBJ1-6; TRBD1 might be the D (5 bases). This CDR3 contains 14 residues. Trimming stripped 4 bases from V and 8 bases from J, with 15 bases between. CDR1 DFQATT and CDR2 SNEGSKA come from the germline V gene (reference sequence). This chain's CDR3 is CSAILGERDSPLHF. DNA for the CDR3: TGCAGTGCTATCCTGGGGGAGCGGGATTCACCCCTCCACTTT.

This clonotype has just a few counts. J is TRBJ2-1 and V is TRBV7-6; 13 positions match TRBD2. This CDR3 has 16 residues. Trimming at V came to 5 bases and at J to 7 bases, leaving 8 bases not matched to a gene. Germline CDR1 and CDR2: SGHVS and FNYEAQ. Here the CDR3 DNA reads TGTGCCAGCAGCGATAGACTAGCGGGAGGATCTAATGAGCAGTTCTTC. It specifies CASSDRLAGGSNEQFF. The complete variable domain, with remaining parts taken from reference TRBV7-6 and TRBJ2-1, reads GAGVSQSPRYKVTKRGQDVALRCDPISGHVSLYWYRQALGQGPEFLTYFNYEAQQDKSGLPNDRFSAERPEGSISTLTIQRTEQRDSAMYRCASSDRLAGGSNEQFFGPGTRLTVL.

The chain employs TRBV9 and TRBJ2-3; 15 bases are a match to TRBD2. The V and J ends lost 3 bases and 0 bases, in that order; junction bases with no gene match: 5. Looked up from germline, CDR1 is SGDLS and CDR2 is YYNGEE. The CDR3 covers 18 residues. In nucleotides, the CDR3 is TGTGCCAGCAGCGCGGGACTAGCGGGAGGCCCTAGCACAGATACGCAGTATTTT. It specifies CASSAGLAGGPSTDTQYF.

This clonotype showed up many times. This chain connects TRBV7-2 to TRBJ2-3, with D hard to call. This CDR3 is built from 15 residues. V lost 5 bases and J 2 bases, leaving 14 bases between the germline ends. Germline assignment: CDR1 SGHTA and CDR2 FQGNSA. CDR3 nucleotides: TGTGCCAGCAGCGCCCAGTCGAGTAACACAGATACGCAGTATTTT. The encoded protein is CASSAQSSNTDTQYF.

With regard to this clonotype: Compared with germline, one end of the junction differs, possibly owing to a read error. This chain connects TRBV7-2 to TRBJ2-7; weak D call: TRBD2 (6 bases). The CDR3 extends over 13 amino acids. Germline V gives CDR1 SGHTA, CDR2 FQGNSA. CDR3 nucleotide sequence: TGTGCCAGCAGTTTAGCGGCCCTGGGTCGGCAGTACTTC. Its translation: CASSLAALGRQYF.

This clonotype was observed a few times. The chain joins TRBV6-4 to TRBJ1-2; 7 positions agree with TRBD1. This CDR3 has 14 amino acids. Germline CDR1 MRHNA, CDR2 SNTAGT. J lost 4 bases, V lost 6 bases, and 8 bases had no gene match. The CDR3 DNA reads as TGTGCCAGCAGCGTACGGACAGGAGCCTATGGCTACACCTTC. Amino acid sequence: CASSVRTGAYGYTF.

The genes are TRBV21-1 and TRBJ1-1; the tabulated D call, TRBD1, remains unverified against the DNA. TRBV21-1 is recorded as a pseudogene. The CDR3 sequence is 19 residues long. CDR3 amino acids: CASSKDCGATLHLNTEAFF. The CDR3 coding sequence is TGTGCCAGCAGCAAAGATTGCGGGGCCACACTTCATCTGAACACTGAAGCTTTCTTT.

The V gene is TRBV20-1, the J gene TRBJ1-1; D is uncertain. This CDR3 has 13 amino acids. Germline lookup yields CDR1 DFQATT and CDR2 SNEGSKA (reference sequence). V lost 2 bases and J 8 bases, leaving 15 bases between the germline ends. The CDR3 reads CSARSPSTAEAFF. DNA of the CDR3: TGCAGTGCTAGATCTCCTAGTACAGCCGAAGCTTTCTTT.

Only a few counts were recorded for this clonotype. The rearrangement links TRBV29-1 to TRBJ2-3, with TRBD1 as a possible D gene (5 bases). V was cut by 4 bases and J by 3 bases, with 8 bases left in between. Germline loops: CDR1 SQVTM, CDR2 ANQGSEA. This CDR3 has 12 amino acids. Here the CDR3 reads CSVAQGTDTQYF. The CDR3 DNA is TGCAGCGTTGCGCAGGGTACAGATACGCAGTATTTT.

This clonotype appeared many times. This rearrangement joins TRBV3-1 to TRBJ1-3, with D unresolved. This CDR3 is 13 amino acids long. Trimming took 6 bases from V and 5 from J, leaving 11 bases between them. In germline, CDR1 is LGHDT, CDR2 YNNKEL (reference sequence). CDR3 region: CASSPDRRNTIYF. Written as DNA, the CDR3 is TGTGCCAGCAGTCCGGACCGCCGAAACACCATATATTTT.

Concerning this clonotype: Since the CDR3 does not end with the conserved phenylalanine or tryptophan, this likely comes from a read error. The CDR3 DNA sequence: TGCAGCGTTAGGGGACAGATGAACACTGAAGCTTTCTAT. Translation: CSVRGQMNTEAFY. The chain links TRBV29-1 to TRBJ1-1; 7 bases line up with TRBD1. The junction had 3 bases not matched to a gene; V was cut back by 5 bases and J by 0 bases. Germline V gives CDR1 SQVTM, CDR2 ANQGSEA. The CDR3 is 13 residues long.

This clonotype has ten or more counts. One junction end does not reproduce the germline sequence, and a read error may be involved. The rearrangement uses TRBV4-3 and TRBJ2-7; 10 bases match TRBD2. CDR1 and CDR2 from the germline V gene are LGHNA and YSLEER. The CDR3 is made up of 14 amino acids. CDR3 in amino acids: CASSQDPSGSPRDF. DNA of the CDR3: TGCGCCAGCAGCCAAGATCCTAGCGGGAGCCCTCGAGACTTC.

This clonotype was found once. The V and J genes are TRBV28 and TRBJ2-2; the D is unclear. V lost 8 bases to trimming and J lost 4 bases, with 14 bases between them. The germline CDR1 and CDR2 sequences are MDHEN and SYDVKM. The CDR3 is 14 residues long. CDR3 sequence reads: CASLKAGLTGELFF. DNA for the CDR3: TGTGCCAGCCTCAAGGCAGGCCTCACCGGGGAGCTGTTTTTT.

This clonotype was seen repeatedly, ten times or more. The J gene is TRBJ1-5, the V gene TRBV29-1, with D tentatively TRBD1 (5 bases). Germline assignment: CDR1 SQVTM and CDR2 ANQGSEA. V gave up 4 bases and J gave up 7 bases, with 14 bases separating them. This CDR3 spans 13 amino acids. The CDR3 loop reads CSVAASEGQPQHF. The CDR3 DNA reads as TGCAGCGTTGCCGCTTCGGAGGGGCAGCCCCAGCATTTT.